Below are 8 T cell receptor beta chains sequenced from a single sample in a study of cytomegalovirus exposure and HLA in healthy donors. In the PCR, 60 Vbeta and 13 Jbeta primers were used. This table comes from immunoSEQ multiplex PCR, and its TCRdb copy is limited to in-frame clones, with some not included. The sample yields approximately 160,000 clones, around 77% seen once. The sequencing input was PBMCs. These receptors came from a young woman in good health and CMV-seronegative.

This clone has at least ten counts. The chain is built from TRBV5-1 and TRBJ1-4; a weak D match, TRBD1 (6 bases). The CDR3 has 14 amino acids. The germline V gene encodes CDR1 SGHRS and CDR2 YFSETQ. Between the trimmed V and J ends, which lost 4 bases and 7 bases, there was a span of 14 bases. The CDR3 loop reads CASSPSQGGEKLFF. CDR3 in DNA: TGCGCCAGCAGCCCGTCACAGGGTGGTGAAAAACTGTTTTTT.

V and J are TRBV20-1 and TRBJ2-1; D call uncertain. CDR1 and CDR2 (germline): DFQATT, SNEGSKA (reference sequence). The CDR3 spans 11 residues. Trimming stripped 5 bases from V and 9 bases from J, with 11 bases between. CDR3 bases: TGCAGTGCTCGAAAGTTGGCTGAGCAGTTCTTC. It encodes CSARKLAEQFF.

The chain employs TRBV28 and TRBJ1-5; maybe TRBD1 (6 bases). V lost 6 bases, J lost 0 bases, and 15 bases lay in between. CDR3 size: 16 residues. In germline, CDR1 is MDHEN, CDR2 SYDVKM. The CDR3 here is CASRPDSPYSNQPQHF. As DNA, the CDR3 is TGTGCCAGCAGGCCGGACAGCCCCTATAGCAATCAGCCCCAGCATTTT. Drawing the rest from reference TRBV28 and TRBJ1-5, the complete variable domain is DVKVTQSSRYLVKRTGEKVFLECVQDMDHENMFWYRQDPGLGLRLIYFSYDVKMKEKGDIPEGYSVSREKKERFSLILESASTNQTSMYLCASRPDSPYSNQPQHFGDGTRLSIL.

The genes are TRBV7-2 and TRBJ2-1, with 8 bases lining up with TRBD1. This CDR3 contains 14 residues. CDR1 SGHTA and CDR2 FQGNSA come from the germline V gene. With 5 bases clipped from V and 9 bases from J, the junction kept 9 bases outside the gene matches. The CDR3 loop reads CASSLGQGGGEQFF. CDR3 sequence (DNA): TGTGCCAGCAGCCTAGGACAGGGTGGCGGTGAGCAGTTCTTC. The complete variable domain, with remaining parts taken from reference TRBV7-2 and TRBJ2-1, reads GAGVSQSPSNKVTEKGKDVELRCDPISGHTALYWYRQSLGQGLEFLIYFQGNSAPDKSGLPSDRFSAERTGGSVSTLTIQRTQQEDSAVYLCASSLGQGGGEQFFGPGTRLTVL.

The rearrangement links TRBV19 to TRBJ2-7; TRBD2 is a possible D gene (6 bases). The germline V gene encodes CDR1 LNHDA and CDR2 SQIVND (reference sequence). Trimming took 1 base from V and 6 from J, leaving 16 bases between them. CDR3 length: 15 amino acids. The CDR3 here is CASSIAGVVTGEQYF. The CDR3, as DNA: TGTGCCAGTAGTATAGCGGGAGTGGTTACGGGCGAGCAGTACTTC.

V is TRBV10-3 and J is TRBJ2-7, with 7 bases fitting TRBD2. The CDR3 is 14 amino acids. Trimming took 0 bases from V and 2 from J; bases not matched to a gene: 1. The germline V gene has CDR1 ENHRY and CDR2 SYGVKD. DNA for the CDR3: TGTGCCATCAGTGAGTCGCTAGCGGCCTACGAGCAGTACTTC. It specifies CAISESLAAYEQYF.

This CDR3 reads CASSPTEASRGPLFNEQFF. The CDR3 DNA follows: TGTGCCAGCAGTCCTACCGAGGCTAGTCGAGGGCCATTGTTCAATGAGCAGTTCTTC. This chain links TRBV28 with TRBJ2-1; possible D gene TRBD2, 5 bases. The CDR3 covers 19 residues. Trimming cost V 5 bases and J 6 bases, with 29 bases left between them. From germline, CDR1 is MDHEN and CDR2 SYDVKM. Full variable domain (remainder filled in from reference TRBV28 and TRBJ2-1): DVKVTQSSRYLVKRTGEKVFLECVQDMDHENMFWYRQDPGLGLRLIYFSYDVKMKEKGDIPEGYSVSREKKERFSLILESASTNQTSMYLCASSPTEASRGPLFNEQFFGPGTRLTVL.

The genes are TRBV7-2 and TRBJ2-1, with 11 bases identical to TRBD2. V lost 0 bases to trimming and J lost 5 bases; unmatched junction nucleotides: 3. Germline V gene sequence: CDR1 SGHTA, CDR2 FQGNSA. CDR3 length equals 16 residues. CDR3 sequence reads: CASSLAGTSGHNEQFF. As DNA, the CDR3 is TGTGCCAGCAGCTTAGCTGGGACTAGCGGACACAATGAGCAGTTCTTC.